This TCR beta chain was recovered during a study of CD8 T cells in ankylosing spondylitis. Findings and caveats of the study: A TCR beta motif of about eight highly homologous variants appeared characteristic of ankylosing spondylitis blood.

This clonotype was found a few times. Its antigen is as yet unknown. J gave up 1 base and V 6 bases, and 7 bases lay outside the gene matches. The CDR3 loop spans 15 amino acids. The germline CDR1 and CDR2 sequences are MGHDK and SYGVNS. From the 5' RACE reads, TCRdb called clonotypes with MiXCR, one entry per CDR3 protein. Seen here are 250,000 to 350,000 distinct CDR3 sequences, less than 25% observed once, and the top ten hold roughly 3.4%. This sequence joins TRBV25-1 and TRBJ2-7, with 9 bases identical to TRBD2. The sample comprised blood, either unsorted or a sorted T cell fraction (not recorded which). This clonotype was sampled from a female donor with ankylosing spondylitis or in good health (not recorded which). DNA for the CDR3: TGTGCCAGCAGCATGACTAGCGGCTTTTCCTACGAGCAGTACTTC. This gives the protein CASSMTSGFSYEQYF.